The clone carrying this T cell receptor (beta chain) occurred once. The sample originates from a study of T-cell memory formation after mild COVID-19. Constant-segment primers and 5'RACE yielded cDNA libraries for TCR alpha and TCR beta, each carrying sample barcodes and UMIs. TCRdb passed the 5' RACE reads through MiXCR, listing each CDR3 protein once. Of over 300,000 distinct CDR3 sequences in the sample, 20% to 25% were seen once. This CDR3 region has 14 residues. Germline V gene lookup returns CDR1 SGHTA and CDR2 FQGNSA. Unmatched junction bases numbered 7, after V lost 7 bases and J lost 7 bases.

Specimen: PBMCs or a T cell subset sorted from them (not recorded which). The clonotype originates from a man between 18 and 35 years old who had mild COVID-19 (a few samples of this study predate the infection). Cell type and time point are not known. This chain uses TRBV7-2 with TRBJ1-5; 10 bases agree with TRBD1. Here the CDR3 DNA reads TGTGCCAGCACCTCGGGACAGGGGCACCAGCCCCAGCATTTT. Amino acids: CASTSGQGHQPQHF.